The text below deals with one T cell receptor beta chain. The antigen remains undetermined. This sample was included in a study of T cell repertoires in cytomegalovirus infection. General observations from the study: HLA-C-restricted TCR beta clonotypes specific for CMV led the ex vivo response.

TCRdb re-called the reads through MiXCR, storing one row per CDR3 protein. The profile covers 900,000 to 950,000 distinct CDR3 sequences, with more than 25% appearing a single time and over 12% taken by the ten largest. Germline loops: CDR1 MNHEY, CDR2 SMNVEV (reference sequence). V shed 3 bases and J shed 11 bases, with 11 bases lying between them. The CDR3 is 12 residues long. The sequence was obtained from a human donor in good health (CMV status not recorded). Some clones in this sample may be carry-over from other donors' samples. The sequenced sample was cultured CD8+ T cells from PBMCs, obtained from culture after CMV antigen stimulation. This chain joins TRBV27 and TRBJ2-1; a possible D gene is TRBD1 (6 bases). CDR3 DNA sequence: TGTGCCAGCAGTTTTGGGGGCGTACAGCAGTTCTTC. Translating gives CASSFGGVQQFF.